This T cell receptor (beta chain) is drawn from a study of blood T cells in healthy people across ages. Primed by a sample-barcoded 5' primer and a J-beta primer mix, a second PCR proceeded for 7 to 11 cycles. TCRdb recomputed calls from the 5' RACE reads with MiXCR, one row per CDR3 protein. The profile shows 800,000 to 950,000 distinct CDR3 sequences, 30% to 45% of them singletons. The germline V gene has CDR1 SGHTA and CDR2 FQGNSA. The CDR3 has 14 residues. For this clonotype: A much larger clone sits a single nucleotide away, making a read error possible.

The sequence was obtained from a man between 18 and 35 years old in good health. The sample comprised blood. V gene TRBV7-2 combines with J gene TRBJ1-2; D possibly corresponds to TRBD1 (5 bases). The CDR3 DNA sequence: TGTGCCAGCAGCTTAGAATGGCTAGGGGTTGGCAACACCTTC. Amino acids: CASSLEWLGVGNTF.